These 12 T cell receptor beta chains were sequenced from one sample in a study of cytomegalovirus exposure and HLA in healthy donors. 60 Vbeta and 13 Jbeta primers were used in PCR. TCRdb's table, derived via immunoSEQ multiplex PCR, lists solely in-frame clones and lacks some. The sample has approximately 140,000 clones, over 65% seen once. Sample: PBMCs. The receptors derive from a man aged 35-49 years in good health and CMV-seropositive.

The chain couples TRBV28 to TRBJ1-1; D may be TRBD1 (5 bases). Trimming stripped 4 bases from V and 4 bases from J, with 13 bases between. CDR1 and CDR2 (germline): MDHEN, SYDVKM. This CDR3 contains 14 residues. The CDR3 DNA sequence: TGTGCCAGCAGTTGGCCCCAGGGTAGCACTGAAGCTTTCTTT. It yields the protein CASSWPQGSTEAFF. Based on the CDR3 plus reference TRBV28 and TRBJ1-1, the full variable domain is DVKVTQSSRYLVKRTGEKVFLECVQDMDHENMFWYRQDPGLGLRLIYFSYDVKMKEKGDIPEGYSVSREKKERFSLILESASTNQTSMYLCASSWPQGSTEAFFGQGTRLTVV.

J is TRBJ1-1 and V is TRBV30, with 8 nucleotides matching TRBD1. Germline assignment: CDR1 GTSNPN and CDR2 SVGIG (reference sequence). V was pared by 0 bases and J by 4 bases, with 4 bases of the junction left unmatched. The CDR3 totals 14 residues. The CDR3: CAWSVNRGTTEAFF. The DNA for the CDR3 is TGTGCCTGGAGTGTTAACAGGGGGACCACTGAAGCTTTCTTT.

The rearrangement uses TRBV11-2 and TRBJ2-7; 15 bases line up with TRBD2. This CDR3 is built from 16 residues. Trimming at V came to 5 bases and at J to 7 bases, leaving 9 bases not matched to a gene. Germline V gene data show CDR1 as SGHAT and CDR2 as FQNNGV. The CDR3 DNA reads TGTGCCAGCAGCCCCACCCCGGGACTAGCGGGGGGTGAGCAGTACTTC. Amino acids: CASSPTPGLAGGEQYF.

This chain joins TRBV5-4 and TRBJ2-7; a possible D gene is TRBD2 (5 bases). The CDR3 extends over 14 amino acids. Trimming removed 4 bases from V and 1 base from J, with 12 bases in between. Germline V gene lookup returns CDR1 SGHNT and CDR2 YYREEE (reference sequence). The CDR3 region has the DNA TGTGCCAGCAGCCTCGGACTGTCTTCCTACGAGCAGTACTTC. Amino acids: CASSLGLSSYEQYF.

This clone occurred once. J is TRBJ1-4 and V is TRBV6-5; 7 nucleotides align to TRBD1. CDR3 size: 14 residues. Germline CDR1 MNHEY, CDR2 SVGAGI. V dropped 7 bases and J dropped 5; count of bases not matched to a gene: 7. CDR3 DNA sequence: TGTGCCAGCAAGGGGGCCAGGCCAAATGAAAAACTGTTTTTT. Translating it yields CASKGARPNEKLFF.

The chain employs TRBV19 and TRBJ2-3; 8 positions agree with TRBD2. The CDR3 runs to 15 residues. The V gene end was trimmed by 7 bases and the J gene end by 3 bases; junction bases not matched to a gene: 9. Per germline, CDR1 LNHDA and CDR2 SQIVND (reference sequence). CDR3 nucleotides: TGTGCCAGTATGGGATCCGGGACTAGGACAGATACGCAGTATTTT. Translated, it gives CASMGSGTRTDTQYF. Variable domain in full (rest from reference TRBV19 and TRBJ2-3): DGGITQSPKYLFRKEGQNVTLSCEQNLNHDAMYWYRQDPGQGLRLIYYSQIVNDFQKGDIAEGYSVSREKKESFPLTVTSAQKNPTAFYLCASMGSGTRTDTQYFGPGTRLTVL.

CDR3 amino acids: CASSGGRRLSGANVLTF. DNA for the CDR3: TGTGCCAGCAGTGGGGGCCGGAGACTCTCTGGGGCCAACGTCCTGACTTTC. V and J are TRBV2 and TRBJ2-6; weak D call: TRBD1 (5 bases). There are 17 residues in the CDR3. CDR1 is SNHLY and CDR2 is FYNNEI in the germline V gene. Deletions cut 4 bases from V and 0 bases from J, with 13 bases between.

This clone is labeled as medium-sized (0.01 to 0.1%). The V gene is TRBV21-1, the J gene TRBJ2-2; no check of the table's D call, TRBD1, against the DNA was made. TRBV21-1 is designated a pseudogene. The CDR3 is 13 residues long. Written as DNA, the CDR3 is TGTGCCAGCAGCAAACACAGGCCCGGGGAGCTGTTTTTT. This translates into CASSKHRPGELFF.

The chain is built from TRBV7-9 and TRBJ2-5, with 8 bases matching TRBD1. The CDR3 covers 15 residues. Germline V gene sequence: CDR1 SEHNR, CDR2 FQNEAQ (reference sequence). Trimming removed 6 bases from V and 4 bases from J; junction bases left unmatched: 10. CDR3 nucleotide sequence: TGTGCCAGCAGTTTTGCAGGGGGCGCGATAGAGACCCAGTACTTC. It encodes CASSFAGGAIETQYF.

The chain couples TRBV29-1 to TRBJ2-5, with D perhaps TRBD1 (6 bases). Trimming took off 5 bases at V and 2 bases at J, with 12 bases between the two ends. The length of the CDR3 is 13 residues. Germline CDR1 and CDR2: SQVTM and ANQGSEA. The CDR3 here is CSVRDTPQETQYF. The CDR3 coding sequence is TGCAGCGTTCGGGACACCCCTCAAGAGACCCAGTACTTC. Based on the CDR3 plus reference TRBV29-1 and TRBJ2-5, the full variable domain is SAVISQKPSRDICQRGTSLTIQCQVDSQVTMMFWYRQQPGQSLTLIATANQGSEATYESGFVIDKFPISRPNLTFSTLTVSNMSPEDSSIYLCSVRDTPQETQYFGPGTRLLVL.

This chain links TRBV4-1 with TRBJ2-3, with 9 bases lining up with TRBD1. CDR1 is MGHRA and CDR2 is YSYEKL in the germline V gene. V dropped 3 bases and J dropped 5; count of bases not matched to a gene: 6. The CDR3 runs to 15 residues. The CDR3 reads CASSQPGQGGDTQYF. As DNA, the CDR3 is TGCGCCAGCAGCCAGCCGGGACAGGGAGGAGATACGCAGTATTTT.

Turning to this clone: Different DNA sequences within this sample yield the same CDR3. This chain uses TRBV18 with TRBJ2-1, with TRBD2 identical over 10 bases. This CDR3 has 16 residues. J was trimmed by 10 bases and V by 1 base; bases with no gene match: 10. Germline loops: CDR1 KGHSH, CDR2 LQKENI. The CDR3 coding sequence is TGTGCCAGCTCACCACGGCTAGCGGGGGTCCGAGACGAGCAGTTCTTC. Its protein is CASSPRLAGVRDEQFF.